A single sample gave rise to the 2 T cell receptor beta chains below, sequenced in a study of CD8+ T cells in alopecia areata. Sequencing used cDNA as its template, made by extracting RNA and reverse transcribing it. Libraries were prepared by immunoSEQ multiplex PCR; TCRdb keeps only in-frame clonotypes and omits some of them. The repertoire holds over 150,000 clones, with approximately 62% as singletons. The sample's treatment: oral pan-JAK inhibitor, 5-10 mg twice daily. The sample here was CD4+ T cells sorted from blood, taken at week 24, from a patient treated with tofacitinib. The receptors here all came from a human donor with alopecia areata.

This clone was seen more than once but under ten times. The rearrangement uses TRBV7-9 and TRBJ2-2, with 8 bases that match TRBD2. Germline lookup yields CDR1 SEHNR and CDR2 FQNEAQ (reference sequence). This CDR3 has 18 residues. Trimming cost V 3 bases and J 3 bases; bases outside gene matches: 12. CDR3 region: CASSFPWASAGDTGELFF. The DNA of the CDR3 is TGTGCCAGCAGCTTTCCCTGGGCATCAGCGGGAGACACCGGGGAGCTGTTTTTT.

The chain combines TRBV6-5 with TRBJ2-3; D is undetermined. The germline gives CDR1 MNHEY, CDR2 SVGAGI. This CDR3 spans 11 amino acids. Trimming shortened V by 6 bases and J by 4 bases, and 5 bases separated the two germline ends. The CDR3 DNA reads as TGTGCCAGCAGCAACGCAGATACGCAGTATTTT. Residues: CASSNADTQYF.